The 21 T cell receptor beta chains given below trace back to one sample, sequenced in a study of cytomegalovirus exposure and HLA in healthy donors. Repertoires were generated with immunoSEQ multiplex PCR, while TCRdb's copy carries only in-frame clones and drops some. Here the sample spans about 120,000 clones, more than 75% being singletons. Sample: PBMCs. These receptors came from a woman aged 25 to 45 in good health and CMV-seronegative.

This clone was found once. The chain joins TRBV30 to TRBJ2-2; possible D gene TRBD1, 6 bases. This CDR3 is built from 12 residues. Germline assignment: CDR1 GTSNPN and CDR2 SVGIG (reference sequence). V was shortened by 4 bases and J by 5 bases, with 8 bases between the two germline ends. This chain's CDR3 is CAWNTGTGELFF. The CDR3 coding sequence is TGTGCCTGGAATACAGGGACCGGGGAGCTGTTTTTT.

CDR3 DNA sequence: TGTGCCACCAACCGAGCCCGGAATGAAAAACTGTTTTTT. The encoded protein is CATNRARNEKLFF. This chain connects TRBV15 to TRBJ1-4; D is unclear. The length of the CDR3 is 13 residues. The V end lost 7 bases, the J end lost 5 bases, and 11 bases lay between the germline ends. CDR1 and CDR2 from the germline V gene are LNHNV and YYDKDF (reference sequence). The whole variable domain, filled in from reference TRBV15 and TRBJ1-4, reads DAMVIQNPRYQVTQFGKPVTLSCSQTLNHNVMYWYQQKSSQAPKLLFHYYDKDFNNEADTPDNFQSRRPNTSFCFLDIRSPGLGDTAMYLCATNRARNEKLFFGSGTQLSVL.

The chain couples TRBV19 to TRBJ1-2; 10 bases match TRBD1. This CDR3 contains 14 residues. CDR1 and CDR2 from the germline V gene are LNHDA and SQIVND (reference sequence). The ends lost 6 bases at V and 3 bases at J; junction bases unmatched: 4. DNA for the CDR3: TGTGCCAGTAGCGACAGGGGGCGCGACTATGGCTACACCTTC. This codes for CASSDRGRDYGYTF.

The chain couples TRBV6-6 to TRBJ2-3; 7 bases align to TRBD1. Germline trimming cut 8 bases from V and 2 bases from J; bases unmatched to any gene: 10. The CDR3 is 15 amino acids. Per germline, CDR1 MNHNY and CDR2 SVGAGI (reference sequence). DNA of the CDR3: TGTGCCAGCTCCCGAATGGGACAGAACACAGATACGCAGTATTTT. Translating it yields CASSRMGQNTDTQYF.

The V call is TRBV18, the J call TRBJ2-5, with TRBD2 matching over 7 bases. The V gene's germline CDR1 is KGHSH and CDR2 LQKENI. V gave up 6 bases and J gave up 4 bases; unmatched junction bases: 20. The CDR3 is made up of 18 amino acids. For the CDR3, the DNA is TGTGCCAGCTCCCCCTTGGCTAGCGGAATTTTGATAGGAGAGACCCAGTACTTC. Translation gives CASSPLASGILIGETQYF. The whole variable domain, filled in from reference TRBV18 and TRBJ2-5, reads NAGVMQNPRHLVRRRGQEARLRCSPMKGHSHVYWYRQLPEEGLKFMVYLQKENIIDESGMPKERFSAEFPKEGPSILRIQQVVRGDSAAYFCASSPLASGILIGETQYFGPGTRLLVL.

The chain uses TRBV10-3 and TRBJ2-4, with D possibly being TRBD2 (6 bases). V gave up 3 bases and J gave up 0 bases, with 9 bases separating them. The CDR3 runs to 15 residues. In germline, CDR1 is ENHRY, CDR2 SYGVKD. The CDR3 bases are TGTGCCATCAGTGACGGGGGACTAGCCAAAAACATTCAGTACTTC. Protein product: CAISDGGLAKNIQYF.

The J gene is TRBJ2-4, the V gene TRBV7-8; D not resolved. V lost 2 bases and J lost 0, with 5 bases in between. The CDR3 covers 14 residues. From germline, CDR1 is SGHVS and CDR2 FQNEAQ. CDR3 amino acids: CASSLTIAKNIQYF. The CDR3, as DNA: TGTGCCAGCAGCTTAACAATAGCCAAAAACATTCAGTACTTC. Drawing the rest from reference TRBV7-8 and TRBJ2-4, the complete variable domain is GAGVSQSPRYKVAKRGQDVALRCDPISGHVSLFWYQQALGQGPEFLTYFQNEAQLDKSGLPSDRFFAERPEGSVSTLKIQRTQQEDSAVYLCASSLTIAKNIQYFGAGTRLSVL.

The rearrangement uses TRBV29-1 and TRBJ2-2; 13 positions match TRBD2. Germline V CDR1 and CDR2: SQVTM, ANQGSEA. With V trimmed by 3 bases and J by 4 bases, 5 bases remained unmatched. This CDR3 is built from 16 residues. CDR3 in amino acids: CSVEGTSGEGTGELFF. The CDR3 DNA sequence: TGCAGCGTTGAGGGGACTAGCGGGGAAGGCACCGGGGAGCTGTTTTTT.

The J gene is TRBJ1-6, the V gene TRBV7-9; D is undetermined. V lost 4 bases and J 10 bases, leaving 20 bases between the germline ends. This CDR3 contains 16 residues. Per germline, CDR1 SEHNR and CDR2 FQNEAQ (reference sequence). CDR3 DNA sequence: TGTGCCAGCAGCTCCTCTTTGGCCGGGTTTCGGTCACCCCTCCACTTT. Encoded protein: CASSSSLAGFRSPLHF.

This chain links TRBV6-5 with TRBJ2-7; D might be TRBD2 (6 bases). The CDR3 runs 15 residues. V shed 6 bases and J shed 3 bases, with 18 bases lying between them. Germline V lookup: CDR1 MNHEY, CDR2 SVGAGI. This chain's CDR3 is CASSRTGLESYEQYF. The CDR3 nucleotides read TGTGCCAGCAGCCGCACGGGACTCGAAAGCTACGAGCAGTACTTC.

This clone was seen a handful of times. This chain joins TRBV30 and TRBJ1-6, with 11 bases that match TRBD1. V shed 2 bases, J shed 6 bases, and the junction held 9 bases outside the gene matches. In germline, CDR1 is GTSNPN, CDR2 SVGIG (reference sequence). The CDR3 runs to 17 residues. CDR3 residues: CAWSLPRDRGSNSPLHF. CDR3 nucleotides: TGTGCCTGGAGTCTACCCCGGGACAGGGGGTCTAATTCACCCCTCCACTTT.

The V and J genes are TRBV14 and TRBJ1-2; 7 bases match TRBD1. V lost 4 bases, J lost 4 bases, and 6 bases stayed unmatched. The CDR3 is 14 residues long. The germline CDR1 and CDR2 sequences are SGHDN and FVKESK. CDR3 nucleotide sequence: TGTGCCAGCAGCCGGGCGGGACAGAGCTATGGCTACACCTTC. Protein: CASSRAGQSYGYTF.

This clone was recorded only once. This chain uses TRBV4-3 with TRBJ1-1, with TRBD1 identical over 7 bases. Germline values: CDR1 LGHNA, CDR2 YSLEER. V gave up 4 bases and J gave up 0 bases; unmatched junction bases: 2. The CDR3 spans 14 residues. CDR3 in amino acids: CASSPGQLNTEAFF. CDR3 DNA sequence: TGCGCCAGCAGCCCGGGACAGTTGAACACTGAAGCTTTCTTT.

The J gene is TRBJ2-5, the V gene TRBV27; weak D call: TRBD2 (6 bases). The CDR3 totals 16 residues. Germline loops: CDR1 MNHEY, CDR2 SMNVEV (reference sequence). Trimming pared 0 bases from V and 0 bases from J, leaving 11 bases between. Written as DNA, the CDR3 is TGTGCCAGCAGTTTATCTGGTCGGGGGTACCAAGAGACCCAGTACTTC. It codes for CASSLSGRGYQETQYF.

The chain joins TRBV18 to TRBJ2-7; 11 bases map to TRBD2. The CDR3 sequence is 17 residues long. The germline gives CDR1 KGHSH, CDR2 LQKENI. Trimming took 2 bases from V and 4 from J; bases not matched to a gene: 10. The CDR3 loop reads CASSPGLAGGPPYEQYF. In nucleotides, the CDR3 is TGTGCCAGCTCACCAGGGCTAGCGGGGGGCCCTCCTTACGAGCAGTACTTC.

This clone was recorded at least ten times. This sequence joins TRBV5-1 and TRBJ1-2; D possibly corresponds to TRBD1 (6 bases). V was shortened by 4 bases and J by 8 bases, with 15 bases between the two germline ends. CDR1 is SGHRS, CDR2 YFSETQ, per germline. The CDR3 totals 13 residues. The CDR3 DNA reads TGCGCCAGCAGCCCCTCCGGGACATACGGCTACACCTTC. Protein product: CASSPSGTYGYTF.

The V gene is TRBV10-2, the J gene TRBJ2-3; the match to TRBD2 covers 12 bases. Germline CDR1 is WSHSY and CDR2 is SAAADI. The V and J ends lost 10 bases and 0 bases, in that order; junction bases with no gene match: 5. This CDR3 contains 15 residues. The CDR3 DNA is TGCGCCAAAATCGGGACTAGCGGGAGCACAGATACGCAGTATTTT. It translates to CAKIGTSGSTDTQYF.

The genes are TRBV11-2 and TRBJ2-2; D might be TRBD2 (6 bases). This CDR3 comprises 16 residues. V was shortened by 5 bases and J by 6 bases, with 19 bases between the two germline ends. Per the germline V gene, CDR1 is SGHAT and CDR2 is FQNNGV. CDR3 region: CASSPRKYGGAGELFF. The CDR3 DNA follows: TGTGCCAGCAGCCCCCGAAAATACGGGGGAGCCGGGGAGCTGTTTTTT.

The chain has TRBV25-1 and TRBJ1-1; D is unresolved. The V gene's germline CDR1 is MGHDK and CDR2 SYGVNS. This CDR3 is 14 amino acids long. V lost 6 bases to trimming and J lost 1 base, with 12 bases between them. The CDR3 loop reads CASRRSQPNTEAFF. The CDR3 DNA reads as TGTGCCAGCAGGAGGAGCCAACCGAACACTGAAGCTTTCTTT.

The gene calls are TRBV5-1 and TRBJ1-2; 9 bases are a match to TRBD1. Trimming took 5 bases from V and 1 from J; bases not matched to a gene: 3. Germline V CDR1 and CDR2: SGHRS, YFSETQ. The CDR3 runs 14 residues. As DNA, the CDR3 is TGCGCCAGCAGAGAGGACAGGGGTAACTATGGCTACACCTTC. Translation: CASREDRGNYGYTF.

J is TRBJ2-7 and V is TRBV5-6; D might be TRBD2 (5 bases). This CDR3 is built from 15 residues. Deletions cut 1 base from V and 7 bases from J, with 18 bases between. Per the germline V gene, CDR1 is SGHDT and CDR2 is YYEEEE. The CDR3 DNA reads TGTGCCAGCAGCTTGATTATAACAGCGGTGAGGGAGCAGTACTTC. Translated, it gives CASSLIITAVREQYF.